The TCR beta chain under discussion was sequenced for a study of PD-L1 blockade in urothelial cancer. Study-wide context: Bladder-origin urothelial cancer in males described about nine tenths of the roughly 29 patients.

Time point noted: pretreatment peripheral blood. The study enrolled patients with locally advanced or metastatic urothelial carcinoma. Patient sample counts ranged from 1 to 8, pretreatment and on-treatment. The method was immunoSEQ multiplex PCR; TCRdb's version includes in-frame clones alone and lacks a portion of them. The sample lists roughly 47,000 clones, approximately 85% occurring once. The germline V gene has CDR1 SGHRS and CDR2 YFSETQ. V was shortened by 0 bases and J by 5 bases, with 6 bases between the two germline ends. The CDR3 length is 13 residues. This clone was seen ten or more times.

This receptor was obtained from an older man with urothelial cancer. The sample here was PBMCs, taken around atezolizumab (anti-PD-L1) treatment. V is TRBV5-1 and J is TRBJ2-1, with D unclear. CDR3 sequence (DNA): TGCGCCAGCAGCTTGGAGAGTAACAATGAGCAGTTCTTC. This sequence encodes CASSLESNNEQFF.